This record concerns one T cell receptor (beta chain) sequence. Its antigen is as yet unknown. Germline lookup yields CDR1 ENHRY and CDR2 SYGVKD. This CDR3 spans 16 amino acids. Trimming took off 0 bases at V and 6 bases at J, with 14 bases between the two ends. The protocol was immunoSEQ multiplex PCR, while the TCRdb copy is restricted to in-frame clones and leaves out a portion. This table holds over 100,000 clones, roughly 80% found once. This sample is part of a study of T cell responses to AZD1222 COVID-19 vaccine. Study conclusions and caveats: Once two AZD1222 doses were given, Spike-specific TCR breadth and depth went up. The donor group comprised mostly white British people and more females; the analysis possibly underestimated clonal diversity. Reportedly, nearly half the spike-specific TCRs target unmutated variant regions. Only a handful of AZD1222 recipients, several in all, had baseline seropositivity.

The starting material was peripheral blood, obtained on day 0 of AZD1222 vaccination. V is TRBV10-3 and J is TRBJ2-2, with D possibly TRBD2 on 6 matching bases. This receptor was taken from an adult in good health. The CDR3 nucleotides are TGTGCCATCAGTGAGTCGACGGCAGGGACTCCCGGGGAGCTGTTTTTT. Encoded protein: CAISESTAGTPGELFF.